This T cell receptor (beta chain) was recorded in a study of T cell responses to AZD1222 COVID-19 vaccine. Data came from immunoSEQ multiplex PCR; TCRdb stores just in-frame clones and leaves some out. This table holds approximately 150,000 clones, 91% found once. Study-wide results and limits: Repertoires were sampled only after the peak T cell response. Possibly, clonal diversity was underestimated; donors were largely white British and included more females.

With regard to this clone: The antigen is unknown.

The receptor was isolated from an adult in good health. Sequenced here: peripheral blood, sampled on day 0 of AZD1222 vaccination.

For the CDR3, the DNA is TGTGCCTGGAGTGTAATTGGGGACAGGGTTAACTATGGCTACACCTTC. Its translation: CAWSVIGDRVNYGYTF. The chain carries TRBV30 and TRBJ1-2, with 9 bases that match TRBD1. There are 16 residues in the CDR3. V gave up 0 bases and J gave up 1 base; unmatched junction bases: 6. Germline CDR1 and CDR2: GTSNPN and SVGIG (reference sequence). Using reference TRBV30 and TRBJ1-2 for the parts outside the CDR3, the full variable domain is SQTIHQWPATLVQPVGSPLSLECTVEGTSNPNLYWYRQAAGRGLQLLFYSVGIGQISSEVPQNLSASRPQDRQFILSSKKLLLSDSGFYLCAWSVIGDRVNYGYTFGSGTRLTVV.